The 26 T cell receptor beta chains given below trace back to one sample, sequenced in a study of T cells after yellow fever vaccination. TCRdb called the 5' RACE reads again in MiXCR, with one record for every CDR3 protein. The sample carries about 350,000 distinct CDR3 sequences, 11% recorded once. Sequenced here: PBMCs, sampled on the day of the first yellow fever vaccination. These receptors were obtained from a young man who received the YFV17D yellow fever vaccine.

This sequence joins TRBV10-3 and TRBJ2-7; 8 nucleotides agree with TRBD1. The CDR3 has 14 residues. V trimming: 3 bases; J trimming: 2 bases; junction bases outside the gene matches: 3. Germline CDR1 and CDR2: ENHRY and SYGVKD. The CDR3 region has the DNA TGTGCCATCAGTGACGGGACAGGAACCTACGAGCAGTACTTC. Its translation: CAISDGTGTYEQYF.

This clonotype has a count of ten or more. The chain uses TRBV4-2 and TRBJ1-1; TRBD1 is a possible D gene (5 bases). The V gene's germline CDR1 is LGHNA and CDR2 YNFKEQ. This CDR3 has 14 residues. V was clipped by 4 bases and J by 5 bases, with 14 bases between them. The CDR3 DNA is TGTGCCAGCAGCCTAGATCAGGGAAGGACTGAAGCTTTCTTT. Its protein is CASSLDQGRTEAFF.

In this sample, this clonotype turned up many times. The chain recombines TRBV5-1 with TRBJ2-1, with D possibly matching TRBD2 (6 bases). The V and J ends lost 4 bases and 0 bases respectively, with 14 bases between them. There are 16 residues in the CDR3. The V gene's germline CDR1 is SGHRS and CDR2 YFSETQ. CDR3 sequence: CASSDGGPSSYNEQFF. The CDR3, as DNA: TGCGCCAGCAGCGACGGGGGACCGAGCTCCTACAATGAGCAGTTCTTC.

As to this clonotype: A much larger clone differs from this one at a single base, so this may be a read error. V gene TRBV15 combines with J gene TRBJ2-2, with D maybe TRBD2 (5 bases). The germline V gene has CDR1 LNHNV and CDR2 YYDKDF (reference sequence). The CDR3 spans 14 residues. The CDR3 region has the DNA TGTACCACCAGCAGAGGGAAGGTCACCGGGGAGCTGTTTTTT. Translating gives CTTSRGKVTGELFF.

The CDR3, as DNA: TGTGCCACCAGCCTGGACCAGGATCAGCCCCAGCATTTT. Translated: CATSLDQDQPQHF. The chain combines TRBV15 with TRBJ1-5; D is unclear. V lost 5 bases and J lost 5, with 10 bases in between. CDR3 length: 13 residues. Per germline, CDR1 LNHNV and CDR2 YYDKDF (reference sequence).

This clonotype was detected many times. The CDR3, as DNA: TGCGCCAGCAGCTCACGGACAGGGCCGTTGGGCGAGCAGTACTTC. Translating it yields CASSSRTGPLGEQYF. The chain uses TRBV4-1 and TRBJ2-7; 8 bases are a match to TRBD1. The CDR3 covers 15 residues. After removal of 5 bases from V and 6 bases from J, the junction contained 12 bases not matched to a gene. Germline V gene sequence: CDR1 MGHRA, CDR2 YSYEKL.

This sequence joins TRBV10-3 and TRBJ1-1; no firm D call. In germline, CDR1 is ENHRY, CDR2 SYGVKD. The CDR3 spans 15 residues. The V and J ends lost 2 bases and 1 base respectively, with 11 bases between them. CDR3 protein: CAISEQIYKNTEAFF. CDR3 in DNA: TGTGCCATCAGTGAGCAAATCTACAAGAACACTGAAGCTTTCTTT.

This clonotype has a handful of counts. This chain links TRBV5-1 with TRBJ2-2, with 8 bases that match TRBD2. The CDR3 has 15 residues. V trimming: 4 bases; J trimming: 4 bases; junction bases outside the gene matches: 6. The germline gives CDR1 SGHRS, CDR2 YFSETQ. This CDR3 reads CASSGWRGATGELFF. CDR3 DNA sequence: TGCGCCAGCAGCGGATGGCGGGGGGCCACCGGGGAGCTGTTTTTT.

The CDR3: CASGPGQLTDTQYF. The CDR3 DNA sequence: TGTGCTAGTGGGCCGGGACAGCTCACAGATACGCAGTATTTT. This sequence joins TRBV12-5 and TRBJ2-3; 7 nucleotides match TRBD1. Per germline, CDR1 LGHNT and CDR2 FRNRAP. V was clipped by 6 bases and J by 2 bases; unmatched bases: 5. This CDR3 spans 14 amino acids.

The chain links TRBV28 to TRBJ2-5; maybe TRBD1 (6 bases). This CDR3 contains 14 residues. Germline CDR1 and CDR2: MDHEN and SYDVKM. V lost 5 bases to trimming and J lost 5 bases, with 15 bases between them. In nucleotides, the CDR3 is TGTGCCAGCAGTGTTCTTCAGGGGCTGGAGACCCAGTACTTC. It codes for CASSVLQGLETQYF.

This rearrangement joins TRBV7-2 to TRBJ1-5; tentative D call: TRBD1 (5 bases). The CDR3 has 14 residues. The ends were cut back, 1 base at V and 9 bases at J, with 13 bases in the middle. The V gene's germline CDR1 is SGHTA and CDR2 FQGNSA. The CDR3 sequence: CASSLDGAGRPQHF. CDR3 in DNA: TGTGCCAGCAGCTTAGACGGGGCCGGCCGGCCCCAGCATTTT.

The table lists this clonotype with a few counts. The chain's CDR3 is CATTGAGSYEQYF. The DNA for the CDR3 is TGTGCCACCACGGGGGCCGGCTCCTACGAGCAGTACTTC. J is TRBJ2-7 and V is TRBV24-1, with D tentatively TRBD1 or TRBD2 (6 bases each). The germline CDR1 and CDR2 sequences are KGHDR and SFDVKD. V was clipped by 8 bases and J by 0 bases, with 10 bases between them. CDR3 length: 13 residues.

The gene calls are TRBV23-1 and TRBJ2-7; 9 bases line up with TRBD1. TRBV23-1 is known as an ORF, though its function is uncertain. Trimming cost V 4 bases and J 6 bases; bases outside gene matches: 7. This CDR3 spans 14 amino acids. CDR3 residues: CASSRTQDRGEQYF. The CDR3 bases are TGCGCCAGCAGTCGGACCCAGGACAGGGGCGAGCAGTACTTC.

The chain uses TRBV27 and TRBJ1-2; 9 nucleotides line up with TRBD1. The V and J ends lost 5 bases and 3 bases, in that order; junction bases with no gene match: 7. The CDR3 runs 15 residues. Germline values: CDR1 MNHEY, CDR2 SMNVEV (reference sequence). Here the CDR3 DNA reads TGTGCCAGCAGTCGATATACAGGGGGCGACTATGGCTACACCTTC. Its protein is CASSRYTGGDYGYTF.

This clonotype was detected only a few times. The rearrangement links TRBV25-1 to TRBJ1-5; no firm D call. The V gene's germline CDR1 is MGHDK and CDR2 SYGVNS. The CDR3 totals 10 residues. With 10 bases removed from V and 3 bases from J, the gap between germline ends came to 4 bases. This CDR3 reads CAKDNQPQHF. DNA for the CDR3: TGTGCCAAGGACAATCAGCCCCAGCATTTT.

This clonotype appeared many times. The V call is TRBV29-1, the J call TRBJ1-1; D not certain. This CDR3 contains 12 residues. V dropped 3 bases and J dropped 4 bases, with 9 bases sitting between them. Germline V gene lookup returns CDR1 SQVTM and CDR2 ANQGSEA. CDR3 bases: TGCAGCGTTGACTACGGGAGCACTGAAGCTTTCTTT. This sequence encodes CSVDYGSTEAFF.

This clonotype has just a few counts. The V call is TRBV7-2, the J call TRBJ2-7, with D maybe TRBD1 (5 bases). From germline, CDR1 is SGHTA and CDR2 FQGNSA. The V end lost 5 bases, the J end lost 3 bases, and 17 bases lay between the germline ends. This CDR3 is 15 amino acids long. CDR3 DNA: TGTGCCAGCAGCCCCCTGGGGCCACAGCGCTACGAGCAGTACGTC. Protein: CASSPLGPQRYEQYV.

The chain has TRBV11-2 and TRBJ2-6; D ambiguous. V dropped 4 bases and J dropped 0 bases, with 19 bases sitting between them. This CDR3 is built from 19 residues. Germline CDR1 reads SGHAT; CDR2 reads FQNNGV. The CDR3 is CASSSLRSGFNSGANVLTF. CDR3 DNA sequence: TGTGCCAGCAGCTCACTGAGGTCTGGATTCAACTCTGGGGCCAACGTCCTGACTTTC.

The V and J genes are TRBV12-5 and TRBJ2-3; D might be TRBD2 (6 bases). Germline V gene lookup returns CDR1 LGHNT and CDR2 FRNRAP. The CDR3 totals 17 residues. Trimming removed 1 base from V and 5 bases from J, with 19 bases in between. The CDR3 sequence: CASGLGTLPLGGDTQYF. The DNA of the CDR3 is TGTGCTAGTGGTTTGGGTACGCTCCCCTTGGGGGGAGATACGCAGTATTTT. The full variable domain, its missing parts supplied by reference TRBV12-5 and TRBJ2-3, is DARVTQTPRHKVTEMGQEVTMRCQPILGHNTVFWYRQTMMQGLELLAYFRNRAPLDDSGMPKDRFSAEMPDATLATLKIQPSEPRDSAVYFCASGLGTLPLGGDTQYFGPGTRLTVL.

The table lists this clonotype with a few counts. The V call is TRBV7-2, the J call TRBJ2-1; D may match TRBD1 or TRBD2 (7 bases each). Trimming took off 2 bases at V and 4 bases at J, with 18 bases between the two ends. The germline gives CDR1 SGHTA, CDR2 FQGNSA. This CDR3 region has 17 residues. CDR3 nucleotides: TGTGCCAGCAGCTTAAGGGGGAGGGGGCACGTTTACAATGAGCAGTTCTTC. It is translated as CASSLRGRGHVYNEQFF.

A few counts support this clonotype. This chain links TRBV7-9 with TRBJ1-1; possibly TRBD1 for D (5 bases). Trimming pared 5 bases from V and 0 bases from J, leaving 16 bases between. Germline V CDR1 and CDR2: SEHNR, FQNEAQ (reference sequence). This CDR3 spans 16 amino acids. CDR3 nucleotides: TGTGCCAGCAGCCCCGTCGGGGGTTATATGAACACTGAAGCTTTCTTT. Protein sequence: CASSPVGGYMNTEAFF.

V gene TRBV28 combines with J gene TRBJ2-2; 14 nucleotides agree with TRBD2. The V gene's germline CDR1 is MDHEN and CDR2 SYDVKM. This CDR3 region has 19 residues. V was clipped by 8 bases and J by 1 base; unmatched bases: 12. The CDR3 region is CASARGTSGGPKNTGELFF. In DNA form, the CDR3 reads TGTGCCAGCGCTCGCGGGACTAGCGGGGGCCCTAAGAACACCGGGGAGCTGTTTTTT. Variable domain in full (rest from reference TRBV28 and TRBJ2-2): DVKVTQSSRYLVKRTGEKVFLECVQDMDHENMFWYRQDPGLGLRLIYFSYDVKMKEKGDIPEGYSVSREKKERFSLILESASTNQTSMYLCASARGTSGGPKNTGELFFGEGSRLTVL.

This clonotype showed up just a few times. The V gene is TRBV5-5, the J gene TRBJ2-3; the match to TRBD2 covers 7 bases. Germline trimming cut 3 bases from V and 0 bases from J; bases unmatched to any gene: 13. Germline CDR1 reads SGHKS; CDR2 reads YYEKEE (reference sequence). The CDR3 is made up of 18 amino acids. CDR3 sequence: CASSWGVLAELSTDTQYF. The DNA for the CDR3 is TGTGCCAGCAGCTGGGGGGTCCTAGCGGAGCTTAGCACAGATACGCAGTATTTT.

The chain carries TRBV12-3 or TRBV12-4 and TRBJ1-1, with a possible D match to TRBD1 (5 bases). The CDR3 loop spans 14 amino acids. The ends were cut back, 5 bases at V and 1 base at J, with 11 bases in the middle. The CDR3 DNA reads as TGTGCCAGCAGTCCCCGACAGTCGAACACTGAAGCTTTCTTT. Protein: CASSPRQSNTEAFF.

The CDR3 loop is CASSLINLETQYF. The CDR3 bases are TGTGCCAGCAGTTTAATCAATTTGGAGACCCAGTACTTC. The chain uses TRBV12-3 or TRBV12-4 and TRBJ2-5; the D is unclear. The CDR3 sequence is 13 residues long. V lost 2 bases and J 5 bases, leaving 9 bases between the germline ends.

The rearrangement uses TRBV28 and TRBJ2-7, with D possibly TRBD1 on 8 matching bases. Germline lookup yields CDR1 MDHEN and CDR2 SYDVKM. The CDR3 sequence is 13 residues long. V lost 6 bases and J lost 2, with 11 bases in between. CDR3 sequence: CASSTGGAYEQYF. CDR3 nucleotide sequence: TGTGCCAGCAGCACAGGGGGGGCCTACGAGCAGTACTTC.